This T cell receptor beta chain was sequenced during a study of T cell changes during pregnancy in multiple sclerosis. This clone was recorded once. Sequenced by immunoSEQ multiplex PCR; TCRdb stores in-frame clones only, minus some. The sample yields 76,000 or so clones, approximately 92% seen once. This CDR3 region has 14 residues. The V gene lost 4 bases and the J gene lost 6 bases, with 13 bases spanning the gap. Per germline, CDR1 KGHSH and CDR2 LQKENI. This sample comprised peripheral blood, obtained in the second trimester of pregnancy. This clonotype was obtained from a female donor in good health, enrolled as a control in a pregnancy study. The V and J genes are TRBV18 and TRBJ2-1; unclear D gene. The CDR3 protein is CASSRSNTGNEQFF. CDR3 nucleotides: TGTGCCAGCTCACGGTCTAATACCGGCAATGAGCAGTTCTTC.